The 9 T cell receptor beta chains presented below share a single source sample, sequenced in a study of T cell responses to AZD1222 COVID-19 vaccine. The data were produced by immunoSEQ multiplex PCR, yet TCRdb's version contains in-frame clones alone and is incomplete. There are approximately 26,000 clones in the sample; around 86% occur only once, and roughly 1.3% lies in the top ten. This specimen was peripheral blood, taken on day 0 of AZD1222 vaccination. These receptors were collected from an adult in good health.

V and J are TRBV12-3 or TRBV12-4 and TRBJ2-7; D unresolved. V was trimmed by 6 bases and J by 6 bases, leaving 12 bases between them. This CDR3 region has 12 residues. The CDR3 bases are TGTGCCAGCAGCCGTGATCGAGGCGAGCAGTACTTC. Translation gives CASSRDRGEQYF.

This clone was detected once. The rearrangement uses TRBV5-1 and TRBJ1-1, with 7 bases aligning to TRBD1. CDR1 and CDR2 (germline): SGHRS, YFSETQ. CDR3 length equals 15 residues. The V gene end was trimmed by 4 bases and the J gene end by 1 base; junction bases not matched to a gene: 7. The CDR3 coding sequence is TGCGCCAGCAGCGCGGCTGCAGGGGGGAACACTGAAGCTTTCTTT. This encodes CASSAAAGGNTEAFF.

The count of this clone is one. The chain couples TRBV5-1 to TRBJ2-2; D is ambiguous. This CDR3 is 17 amino acids long. CDR1 SGHRS and CDR2 YFSETQ come from the germline V gene. V lost 4 bases and J 2 bases, leaving 18 bases between the germline ends. The DNA of the CDR3 is TGCGCCAGCAGCCAATCTTCCTTGGGCCCTAACACCGGGGAGCTGTTTTTT. Translating it yields CASSQSSLGPNTGELFF. The whole variable domain, filled in from reference TRBV5-1 and TRBJ2-2, reads KAGVTQTPRYLIKTRGQQVTLSCSPISGHRSVSWYQQTPGQGLQFLFEYFSETQRNKGNFPGRFSGRQFSNSRSEMNVSTLELGDSALYLCASSQSSLGPNTGELFFGEGSRLTVL.

The chain carries TRBV21-1 and TRBJ2-1; no DNA check was done on the table's D call, TRBD2. TRBV21-1 constitutes a pseudogene. The CDR3 extends over 17 amino acids. The CDR3 sequence is CASSKGLRLAGFGEQFF. The CDR3 DNA reads as TGTGCCAGCAGCAAAGGTCTTAGACTAGCGGGATTTGGTGAGCAGTTCTTC.

The chain recombines TRBV5-1 with TRBJ2-5; D not resolved. Trimming pared 4 bases from V and 5 bases from J, leaving 9 bases between. This CDR3 region has 12 residues. The V gene's germline CDR1 is SGHRS and CDR2 YFSETQ. CDR3 loop: CASSPLGETQYF. CDR3 sequence (DNA): TGCGCCAGCAGCCCCCTCGGGGAGACCCAGTACTTC. Full variable domain (remainder filled in from reference TRBV5-1 and TRBJ2-5): KAGVTQTPRYLIKTRGQQVTLSCSPISGHRSVSWYQQTPGQGLQFLFEYFSETQRNKGNFPGRFSGRQFSNSRSEMNVSTLELGDSALYLCASSPLGETQYFGPGTRLLVL.

The V call is TRBV11-2, the J call TRBJ2-2; the D is unclear. Germline CDR1 and CDR2: SGHAT and FQNNGV. With 3 bases removed from V and 1 base from J, the gap between germline ends came to 9 bases. CDR3 size: 15 residues. This CDR3 reads CASSLSERNTGELFF. CDR3 in DNA: TGTGCCAGCAGCTTGTCCGAGCGGAACACCGGGGAGCTGTTTTTT.

There are a few counts of this clone. V usage is TRBV18 and J usage is TRBJ2-7, with 10 bases lining up with TRBD1. Germline lookup yields CDR1 KGHSH and CDR2 LQKENI. The CDR3 spans 14 residues. With 3 bases clipped from V and 3 bases from J, the junction kept 2 bases outside the gene matches. The CDR3 sequence: CASSPGQGIYEQYF. The CDR3 DNA follows: TGTGCCAGCTCACCGGGACAGGGGATCTACGAGCAGTACTTC.

V usage is TRBV24-1 and J usage is TRBJ2-7; the match to TRBD2 covers 12 bases. CDR1 and CDR2 (germline): KGHDR, SFDVKD. Trimming at V came to 4 bases and at J to 3 bases, leaving 6 bases not matched to a gene. The CDR3 covers 16 residues. The CDR3 sequence is CATSDSTSGSFYEQYF. CDR3 nucleotides: TGTGCCACCAGTGACTCGACTAGCGGGAGCTTCTACGAGCAGTACTTC.

The chain is built from TRBV19 and TRBJ1-1; tentative D call: TRBD1 (5 bases). Germline values: CDR1 LNHDA, CDR2 SQIVND (reference sequence). The V end was cut by 4 bases, the J end by 5 bases, with 14 bases between. CDR3 length: 14 residues. CDR3 nucleotides: TGTGCCAGTAGTACCCTACTGGGGGAGACTGAAGCTTTCTTT. Its protein is CASSTLLGETEAFF.